Sequencing of this T cell receptor beta chain was carried out in a study of identical twins. As concerns this clonotype: Its antigen is as yet unknown.

V lost 0 bases to trimming and J lost 5 bases, with 8 bases between them. This CDR3 has 14 amino acids. The germline CDR1 and CDR2 sequences are SGHDT and YYEEEE. In TCRdb, the 5' RACE reads were re-called with MiXCR into one record per CDR3 protein. This sample carries 1.5 million or so distinct CDR3 sequences, around 29% of them seen once, and the ten largest clones take around 0.25%. Regarding the study as a whole: Partial confounding of zero-insertion analyses by invariant MAIT and iNKT cells was possible. Clonotypes of the beta chain that were abundant in cord blood carried fewer insertions (memory repertoires showed none).

The sequence came from a newborn girl in good health. This rearrangement joins TRBV5-6 to TRBJ1-4, with D unclear. Sequencing used cord blood. CDR3: CASSLGARNEKLFF. CDR3 sequence (DNA): TGTGCCAGCAGCTTGGGGGCCAGGAATGAAAAACTGTTTTTT.